The clone carrying this T cell receptor (beta chain) was counted between two and nine times. MiXCR, applied by TCRdb to the 5' RACE reads, yields one record per CDR3 protein. Of around 230,000 distinct CDR3 sequences listed, less than 10% are singletons. V was clipped by 6 bases and J by 6 bases, with 12 bases between them. Germline V gives CDR1 DFQATT, CDR2 SNEGSKA (reference sequence). The CDR3 is 12 amino acids. This record comes from a study of identical twins. V and J are TRBV20-1 and TRBJ1-5; D unresolved. The sample consisted of memory (CD45RO+) T cells sorted from blood. This TCR was sampled from a woman under 30 in good health. Here the CDR3 reads CSAPVRGQPQHF. The DNA of the CDR3 is TGCAGTGCCCCAGTTAGAGGTCAGCCCCAGCATTTT.